The sequence of this TCR beta chain was determined in a study of read filtering for tumor transcriptome and immune sequencing. Study background: Revised staging placed roughly 8 patients in R-ISS I, about 15 in II, about seven in III.

Molecular barcoded adaptors covering alpha/delta and beta/gamma chains were used on approximately 400 ng RNA. Each CDR3 protein is one row after TCRdb ran MiXCR on the reads. The repertoire holds nearly 60,000 distinct CDR3 sequences, with 10% to 15% as singletons. General study results and limits: This fraction held mixed bone marrow immune cells after CD138-negative sorting. In IR-seq, single-read clonotypes were around four fifths of clonotypes but approximately 3.5% of reads.

The CDR3 spans 14 residues. The ends lost 5 bases at V and 4 bases at J; junction bases unmatched: 5. Looked up from germline, CDR1 is MNHNS and CDR2 is SASEGT. This clonotype was seen many times. The antigen is unknown. This rearrangement joins TRBV6-1 to TRBJ2-5, with 9 bases aligning to TRBD2. Sequencing input: a population of CD138-negative cells sorted from bone marrow. The receptor was derived from a donor older than 35 with multiple myeloma. The CDR3 spells CASSRSGGRETQYF. The CDR3 DNA is TGTGCCAGCAGTCGCAGCGGGGGGCGAGAGACCCAGTACTTC.